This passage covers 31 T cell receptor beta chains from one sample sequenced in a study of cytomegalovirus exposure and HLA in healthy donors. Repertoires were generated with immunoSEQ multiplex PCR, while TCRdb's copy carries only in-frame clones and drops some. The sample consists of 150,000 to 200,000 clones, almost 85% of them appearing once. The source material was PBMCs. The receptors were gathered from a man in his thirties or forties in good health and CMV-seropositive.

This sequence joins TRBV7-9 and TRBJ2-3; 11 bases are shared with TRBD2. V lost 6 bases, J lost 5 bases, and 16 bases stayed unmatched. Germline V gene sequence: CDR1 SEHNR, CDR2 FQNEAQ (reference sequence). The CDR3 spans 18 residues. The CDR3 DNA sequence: TGTGCCAGCAGTTTACCTACCCGACTAGCGGGAATGGGAGATACGCAGTATTTT. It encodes CASSLPTRLAGMGDTQYF. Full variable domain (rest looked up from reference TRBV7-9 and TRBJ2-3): DTGVSQNPRHKITKRGQNVTFRCDPISEHNRLYWYRQTLGQGPEFLTYFQNEAQLEKSRLLSDRFSAERPKGSFSTLEIQRTEQGDSAMYLCASSLPTRLAGMGDTQYFGPGTRLTVL.

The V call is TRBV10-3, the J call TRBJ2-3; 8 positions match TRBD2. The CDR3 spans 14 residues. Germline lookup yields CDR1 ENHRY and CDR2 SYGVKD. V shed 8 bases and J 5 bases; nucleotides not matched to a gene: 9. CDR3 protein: CAISTSGDKDTQYF. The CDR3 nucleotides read TGTGCCATCTCCACTAGCGGCGATAAAGATACGCAGTATTTT.

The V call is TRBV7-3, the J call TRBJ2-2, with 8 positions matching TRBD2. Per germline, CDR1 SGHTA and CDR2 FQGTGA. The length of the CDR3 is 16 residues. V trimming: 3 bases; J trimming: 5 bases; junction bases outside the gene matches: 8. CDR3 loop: CASSFGPAGGTGELFF. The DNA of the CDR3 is TGTGCCAGCAGCTTTGGACCCGCGGGAGGTACCGGGGAGCTGTTTTTT.

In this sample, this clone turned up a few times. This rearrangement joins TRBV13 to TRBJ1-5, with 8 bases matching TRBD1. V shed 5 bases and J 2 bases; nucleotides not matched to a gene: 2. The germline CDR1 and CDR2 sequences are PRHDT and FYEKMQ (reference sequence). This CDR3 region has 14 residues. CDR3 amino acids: CASSQQGGNQPQHF. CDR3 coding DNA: TGTGCCAGCAGCCAACAGGGGGGCAATCAGCCCCAGCATTTT.

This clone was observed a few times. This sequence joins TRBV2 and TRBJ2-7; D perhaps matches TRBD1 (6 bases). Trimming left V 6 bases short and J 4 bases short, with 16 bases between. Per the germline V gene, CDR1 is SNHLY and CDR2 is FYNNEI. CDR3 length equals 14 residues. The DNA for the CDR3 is TGTGCCAGCAGGGAACCGGGACAATGGTACGAGCAGTACTTC. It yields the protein CASREPGQWYEQYF. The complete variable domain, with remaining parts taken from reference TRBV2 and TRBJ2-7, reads EPEVTQTPSHQVTQMGQEVILRCVPISNHLYFYWYRQILGQKVEFLVSFYNNEISEKSEIFDDQFSVERPDGSNFTLKIRSTKLEDSAMYFCASREPGQWYEQYFGPGTRLTVT.

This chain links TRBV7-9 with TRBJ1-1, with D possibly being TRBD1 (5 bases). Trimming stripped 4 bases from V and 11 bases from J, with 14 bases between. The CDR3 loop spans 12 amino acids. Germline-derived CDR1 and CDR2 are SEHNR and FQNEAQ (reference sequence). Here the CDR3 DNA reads TGTGCCAGCAGCTATGCGGGGCGTTGGGCTTTCTTT. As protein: CASSYAGRWAFF.

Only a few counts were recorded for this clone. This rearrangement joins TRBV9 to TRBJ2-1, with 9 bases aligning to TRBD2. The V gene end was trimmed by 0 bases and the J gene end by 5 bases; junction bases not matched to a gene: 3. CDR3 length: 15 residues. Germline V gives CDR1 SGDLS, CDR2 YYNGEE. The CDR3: CASSVGAGGDNEQFF. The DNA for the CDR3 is TGTGCCAGCAGCGTAGGTGCGGGAGGGGACAATGAGCAGTTCTTC.

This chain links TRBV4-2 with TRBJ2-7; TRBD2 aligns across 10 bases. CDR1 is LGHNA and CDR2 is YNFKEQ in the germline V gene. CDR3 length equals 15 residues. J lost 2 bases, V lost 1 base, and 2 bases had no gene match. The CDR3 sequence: CASSQVLAGPYEQYF. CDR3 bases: TGTGCCAGCAGCCAAGTACTAGCGGGACCCTACGAGCAGTACTTC.

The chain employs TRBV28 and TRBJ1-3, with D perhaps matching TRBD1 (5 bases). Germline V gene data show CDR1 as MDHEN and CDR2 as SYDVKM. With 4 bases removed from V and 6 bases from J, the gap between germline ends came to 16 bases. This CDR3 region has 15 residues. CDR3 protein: CASSSSQGLANTIYF. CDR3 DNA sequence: TGTGCCAGCAGTTCCTCCCAGGGACTTGCAAACACCATATATTTT.

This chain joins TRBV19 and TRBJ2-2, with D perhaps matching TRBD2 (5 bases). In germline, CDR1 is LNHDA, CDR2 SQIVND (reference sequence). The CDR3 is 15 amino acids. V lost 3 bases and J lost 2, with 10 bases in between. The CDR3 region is CASSMMSGNTGELFF. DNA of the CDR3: TGTGCCAGTAGTATGATGAGCGGTAACACCGGGGAGCTGTTTTTT.

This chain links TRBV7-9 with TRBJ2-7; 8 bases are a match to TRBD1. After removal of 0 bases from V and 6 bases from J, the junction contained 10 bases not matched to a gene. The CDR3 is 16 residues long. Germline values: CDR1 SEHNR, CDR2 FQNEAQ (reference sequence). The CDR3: CASSLALGQDQPEQYF. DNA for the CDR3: TGTGCCAGCAGCTTAGCCCTGGGACAGGACCAGCCCGAGCAGTACTTC.

The CDR3 loop is CSAPRENIQYF. CDR3 nucleotides: TGCAGTGCCCCCCGAGAGAACATTCAGTACTTC. This chain connects TRBV20-1 to TRBJ2-4; D remains ambiguous. The V gene's germline CDR1 is DFQATT and CDR2 SNEGSKA (reference sequence). This CDR3 region has 11 residues. V lost 6 bases, J lost 7 bases, and 10 bases lay in between.

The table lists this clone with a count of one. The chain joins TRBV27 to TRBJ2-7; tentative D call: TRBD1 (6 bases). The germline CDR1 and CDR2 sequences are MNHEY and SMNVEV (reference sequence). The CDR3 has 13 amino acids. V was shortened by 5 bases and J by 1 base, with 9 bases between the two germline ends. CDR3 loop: CASSETGSYEQYF. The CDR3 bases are TGTGCCAGCAGTGAGACAGGTTCCTACGAGCAGTACTTC.

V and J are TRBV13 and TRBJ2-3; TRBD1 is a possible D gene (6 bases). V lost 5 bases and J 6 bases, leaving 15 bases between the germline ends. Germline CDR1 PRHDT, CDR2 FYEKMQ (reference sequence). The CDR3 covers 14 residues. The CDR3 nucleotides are TGTGCCAGCAGCCCTTTACAGGGAACCGATACGCAGTATTTT. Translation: CASSPLQGTDTQYF.

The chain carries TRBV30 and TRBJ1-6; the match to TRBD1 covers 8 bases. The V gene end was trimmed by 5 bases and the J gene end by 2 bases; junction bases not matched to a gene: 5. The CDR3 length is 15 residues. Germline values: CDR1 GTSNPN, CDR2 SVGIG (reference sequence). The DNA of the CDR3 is TGTGCCTGGGGAAAGACAGGGGCCTATAATTCACCCCTCCACTTT. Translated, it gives CAWGKTGAYNSPLHF.

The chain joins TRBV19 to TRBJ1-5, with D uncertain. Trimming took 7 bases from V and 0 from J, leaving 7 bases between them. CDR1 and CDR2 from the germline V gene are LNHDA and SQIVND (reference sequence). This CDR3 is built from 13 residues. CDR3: CASKPYSNQPQHF. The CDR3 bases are TGTGCCAGTAAGCCTTATAGCAATCAGCCCCAGCATTTT.

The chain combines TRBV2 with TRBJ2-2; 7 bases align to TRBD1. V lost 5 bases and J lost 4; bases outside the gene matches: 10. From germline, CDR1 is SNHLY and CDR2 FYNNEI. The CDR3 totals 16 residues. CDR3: CASSSDRDPSTGELFF. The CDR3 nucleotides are TGTGCCAGCAGTTCCGACAGGGATCCTTCCACCGGGGAGCTGTTTTTT. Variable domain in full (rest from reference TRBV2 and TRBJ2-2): EPEVTQTPSHQVTQMGQEVILRCVPISNHLYFYWYRQILGQKVEFLVSFYNNEISEKSEIFDDQFSVERPDGSNFTLKIRSTKLEDSAMYFCASSSDRDPSTGELFFGEGSRLTVL.

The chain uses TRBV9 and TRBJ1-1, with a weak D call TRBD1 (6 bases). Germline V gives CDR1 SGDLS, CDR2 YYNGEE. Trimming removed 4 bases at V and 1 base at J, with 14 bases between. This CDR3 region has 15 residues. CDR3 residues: CASSYLGTTNTEAFF. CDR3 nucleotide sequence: TGTGCCAGCAGCTACTTGGGGACAACGAACACTGAAGCTTTCTTT.

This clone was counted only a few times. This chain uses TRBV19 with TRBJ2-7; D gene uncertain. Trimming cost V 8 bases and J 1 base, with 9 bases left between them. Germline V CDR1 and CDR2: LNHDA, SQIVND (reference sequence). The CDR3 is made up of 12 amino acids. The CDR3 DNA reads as TGTGCCAGTTCGCGCTCGTCCTACGAGCAGTACTTC. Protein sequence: CASSRSSYEQYF.

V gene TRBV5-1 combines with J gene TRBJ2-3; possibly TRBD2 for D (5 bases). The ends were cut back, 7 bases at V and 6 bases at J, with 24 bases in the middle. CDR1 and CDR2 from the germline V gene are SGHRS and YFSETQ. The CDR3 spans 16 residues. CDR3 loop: CASSPTPAEGRDTQYF. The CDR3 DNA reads TGCGCCAGCTCGCCTACACCAGCGGAAGGGCGGGATACGCAGTATTTT.

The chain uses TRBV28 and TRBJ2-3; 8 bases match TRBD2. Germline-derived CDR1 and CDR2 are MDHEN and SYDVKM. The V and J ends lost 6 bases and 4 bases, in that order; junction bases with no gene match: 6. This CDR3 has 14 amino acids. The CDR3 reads CASSLSGRADTQYF. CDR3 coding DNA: TGTGCCAGCAGCCTAAGCGGGAGAGCAGATACGCAGTATTTT.

The CDR3 region has the DNA TGCGCCAGCAGCCAAAGAGTGAACACTGAAGCTTTCTTT. Protein sequence: CASSQRVNTEAFF. The chain links TRBV4-3 to TRBJ1-1, with unresolved D. The length of the CDR3 is 13 residues. The V and J ends lost 2 bases and 0 bases respectively, with 4 bases between them. Germline CDR1 and CDR2: LGHNA and YSLEER.

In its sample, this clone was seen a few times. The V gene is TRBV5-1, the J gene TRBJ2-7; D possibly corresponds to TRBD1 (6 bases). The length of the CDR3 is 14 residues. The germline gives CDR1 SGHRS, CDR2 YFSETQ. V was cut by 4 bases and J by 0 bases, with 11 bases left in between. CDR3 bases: TGCGCCAGCAGCGGTGGGGACACCTCCTACGAGCAGTACTTC. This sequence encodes CASSGGDTSYEQYF.

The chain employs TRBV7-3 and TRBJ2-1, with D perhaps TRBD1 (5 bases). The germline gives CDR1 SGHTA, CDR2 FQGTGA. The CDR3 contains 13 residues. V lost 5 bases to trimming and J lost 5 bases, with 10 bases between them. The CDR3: CASSPQGNNEQFF. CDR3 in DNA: TGTGCCAGCAGCCCCCAGGGTAACAATGAGCAGTTCTTC. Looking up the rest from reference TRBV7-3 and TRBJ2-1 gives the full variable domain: GAGVSQTPSNKVTEKGKYVELRCDPISGHTALYWYRQSLGQGPEFLIYFQGTGAADDSGLPNDRFFAVRPEGSVSTLKIQRTERGDSAVYLCASSPQGNNEQFFGPGTRLTVL.

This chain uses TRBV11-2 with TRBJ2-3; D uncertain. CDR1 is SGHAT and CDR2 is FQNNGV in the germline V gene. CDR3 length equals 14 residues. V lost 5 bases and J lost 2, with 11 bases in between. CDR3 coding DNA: TGTGCCAGCAGCCTCCTAGTATCCACAGATACGCAGTATTTT. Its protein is CASSLLVSTDTQYF.

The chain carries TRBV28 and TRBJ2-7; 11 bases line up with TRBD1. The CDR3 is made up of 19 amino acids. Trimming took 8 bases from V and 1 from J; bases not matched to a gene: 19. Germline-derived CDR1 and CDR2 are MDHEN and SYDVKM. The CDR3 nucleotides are TGTGCCAGCGGACTCGGAGGACAGGGGGCTTCAGGGGTATCCTACGAGCAGTACTTC. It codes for CASGLGGQGASGVSYEQYF.

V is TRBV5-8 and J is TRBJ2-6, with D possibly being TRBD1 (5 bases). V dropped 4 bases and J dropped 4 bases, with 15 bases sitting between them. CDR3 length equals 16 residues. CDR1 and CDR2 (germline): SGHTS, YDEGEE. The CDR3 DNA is TGTGCCAGCAGCCGCACCTACAGGATCGGGGCCAACGTCCTGACTTTC. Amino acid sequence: CASSRTYRIGANVLTF.

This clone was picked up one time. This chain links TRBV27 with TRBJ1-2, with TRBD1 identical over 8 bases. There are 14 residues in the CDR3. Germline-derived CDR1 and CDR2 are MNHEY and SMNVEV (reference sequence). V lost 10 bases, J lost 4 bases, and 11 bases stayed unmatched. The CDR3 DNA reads TGTGCCACCGCCAGGACAGGGTCGGCCTATGGCTACACCTTC. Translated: CATARTGSAYGYTF.

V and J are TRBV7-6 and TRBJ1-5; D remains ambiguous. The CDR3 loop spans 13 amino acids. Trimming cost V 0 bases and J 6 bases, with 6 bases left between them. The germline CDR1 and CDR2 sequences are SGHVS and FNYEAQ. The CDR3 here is CASSLAPVQPQHF. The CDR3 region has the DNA TGTGCCAGCAGCTTAGCGCCGGTTCAGCCCCAGCATTTT.

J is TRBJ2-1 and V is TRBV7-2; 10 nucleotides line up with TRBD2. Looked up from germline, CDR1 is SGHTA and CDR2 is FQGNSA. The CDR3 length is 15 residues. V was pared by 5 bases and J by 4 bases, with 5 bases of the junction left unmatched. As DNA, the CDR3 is TGTGCCAGCAGCGACCGGACTAGCGGATACAATGAGCAGTTCTTC. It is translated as CASSDRTSGYNEQFF. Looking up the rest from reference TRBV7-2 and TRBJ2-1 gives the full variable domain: GAGVSQSPSNKVTEKGKDVELRCDPISGHTALYWYRQSLGQGLEFLIYFQGNSAPDKSGLPSDRFSAERTGGSVSTLTIQRTQQEDSAVYLCASSDRTSGYNEQFFGPGTRLTVL.

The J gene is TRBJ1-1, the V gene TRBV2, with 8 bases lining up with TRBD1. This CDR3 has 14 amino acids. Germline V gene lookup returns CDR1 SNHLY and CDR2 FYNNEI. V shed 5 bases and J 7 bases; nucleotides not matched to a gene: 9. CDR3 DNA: TGTGCCAGCAGTTCGACAGGGGTTGGGGGTGAAGCTTTCTTT. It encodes CASSSTGVGGEAFF.